Below are 19 T cell receptor beta chains sequenced from a single sample in a study of blood T cell repertoires in COVID-19. This table comes from immunoSEQ multiplex PCR, and its TCRdb copy is limited to in-frame clones, with some not included. The sample contains about 150,000 clones, about 79% of which appear only once. Sample: peripheral blood. The receptors originated from a woman in her fifties or sixties with acute or convalescent COVID-19.

The rearrangement links TRBV7-9 to TRBJ2-1; tentatively, D is TRBD1 (6 bases). V lost 5 bases, J lost 0 bases, and 14 bases lay in between. In germline, CDR1 is SEHNR, CDR2 FQNEAQ (reference sequence). The CDR3 consists of 16 residues. CDR3 coding DNA: TGTGCCAGCAGCCCCCATACAGGGAGCTCCTACAATGAGCAGTTCTTC. This codes for CASSPHTGSSYNEQFF.

The chain has TRBV3-1 (or the pseudogene TRBV3-2) and TRBJ2-3, with unresolved D. The length of the CDR3 is 16 residues. The germline gives CDR1 LGHDT, CDR2 YNNKEL (reference sequence). V was shortened by 4 bases and J by 4 bases, with 18 bases between the two germline ends. CDR3 sequence reads: CASSPRGPAGADTQYF. The CDR3 bases are TGTGCCAGCAGCCCTCGTGGCCCGGCAGGCGCAGATACGCAGTATTTT.

This clone was observed a few times. As DNA, the CDR3 is TGTGCCAGCAGGGGACAGGGAACCTACGAGCAGTACGTC. Encoded protein: CASRGQGTYEQYV. V is TRBV2 and J is TRBJ2-7; 9 bases agree with TRBD1. The CDR3 consists of 13 residues. Germline CDR1 reads SNHLY; CDR2 reads FYNNEI. Germline trimming cut 6 bases from V and 2 bases from J; bases unmatched to any gene: 2.

This clone was observed a handful of times. This chain uses TRBV7-2 with TRBJ2-5, with a possible D match to TRBD1 (7 bases). CDR3 size: 14 residues. V was cut by 5 bases and J by 7 bases, with 17 bases left in between. The germline V gene has CDR1 SGHTA and CDR2 FQGNSA. The CDR3 spells CASSQGGRFGTQYF. DNA for the CDR3: TGTGCCAGCAGCCAGGGGGGAAGGTTCGGGACCCAGTACTTC.

This clone is a singleton in its sample. CDR3 protein: CASSDGGQIYEQYV. CDR3 sequence (DNA): TGTGCCAGCAGTGATGGGGGACAGATCTACGAGCAGTACGTC. V gene TRBV6-1 combines with J gene TRBJ2-7; TRBD1 aligns across 7 bases. CDR1 is MNHNS, CDR2 SASEGT, per germline. The CDR3 contains 14 residues. Trimming cost V 3 bases and J 3 bases; bases outside gene matches: 5.

V usage is TRBV18 and J usage is TRBJ2-1, with 11 bases that match TRBD2. Germline loops: CDR1 KGHSH, CDR2 LQKENI. The ends lost 0 bases at V and 6 bases at J; junction bases unmatched: 4. The CDR3 covers 16 residues. The CDR3 reads CASSPPSSGGRNEQFF. The CDR3, as DNA: TGTGCCAGCTCACCACCGTCTAGCGGGGGGCGCAATGAGCAGTTCTTC.

The chain has TRBV27 and TRBJ1-4; no clear D gene. Germline V CDR1 and CDR2: MNHEY, SMNVEV (reference sequence). Trimming removed 5 bases at V and 8 bases at J, with 12 bases between. This CDR3 spans 13 amino acids. As DNA, the CDR3 is TGTGCCAGCAGTCCCCGGTTACGCGAAAAACTGTTTTTT. Translating it yields CASSPRLREKLFF.

V is TRBV6-5 and J is TRBJ1-2; the match to TRBD1 covers 9 bases. Germline loops: CDR1 MNHEY, CDR2 SVGAGI. V was clipped by 7 bases and J by 6 bases; unmatched bases: 3. The CDR3 totals 12 residues. The CDR3 coding sequence is TGTGCCAGCACGACAGGGGGAAATGGCTACACCTTC. The encoded protein is CASTTGGNGYTF.

In this sample, this clone turned up once. The J gene is TRBJ2-2, the V gene TRBV19; 7 nucleotides align to TRBD1. Germline V lookup: CDR1 LNHDA, CDR2 SQIVND (reference sequence). Trimming took 3 bases from V and 6 from J; bases not matched to a gene: 4. CDR3 length: 14 residues. This CDR3 reads CASSIQDRAGELFF. CDR3 DNA: TGTGCCAGTAGTATCCAAGACAGGGCCGGGGAGCTGTTTTTT.

The gene calls are TRBV9 and TRBJ1-2, with TRBD1 as a possible D gene (5 bases). Trimming took 3 bases from V and 4 from J, leaving 25 bases between them. CDR3 length: 18 residues. CDR1 is SGDLS and CDR2 is YYNGEE in the germline V gene. The chain's CDR3 is CASSANGGGTRGLYGYTF. The CDR3, as DNA: TGTGCCAGCAGCGCCAACGGAGGCGGCACGCGGGGCCTCTATGGCTACACCTTC.

The chain is built from TRBV4-1 and TRBJ1-2; tentative D call: TRBD1 (5 bases). Trimming shortened V by 1 base and J by 3 bases, and 9 bases separated the two germline ends. The CDR3 loop spans 14 amino acids. Germline V gives CDR1 MGHRA, CDR2 YSYEKL. CDR3 residues: CASSQGGADYGYTF. The CDR3 coding sequence is TGCGCCAGCAGCCAAGGGGGCGCCGACTATGGCTACACCTTC.

This chain connects TRBV6-5 to TRBJ1-1; 8 nucleotides match TRBD1. V shed 6 bases and J 4 bases; nucleotides not matched to a gene: 7. CDR1 and CDR2 from the germline V gene are MNHEY and SVGAGI. The CDR3 has 14 residues. The CDR3 sequence is CASRGTGTSTEAFF. In nucleotides, the CDR3 is TGTGCCAGCAGGGGGACAGGTACTTCCACTGAAGCTTTCTTT.

The rearrangement links TRBV19 to TRBJ1-3, with D hard to call. V lost 8 bases and J 0 bases, leaving 11 bases between the germline ends. CDR1 is LNHDA, CDR2 SQIVND, per germline (reference sequence). This CDR3 spans 14 amino acids. The DNA of the CDR3 is TGTGCCAGTTCCTCGGGATACTCTGGAAACACCATATATTTT. Encoded protein: CASSSGYSGNTIYF.

A word on this clone: The sample has other DNA sequences that encode this CDR3 too. CDR3 in amino acids: CASSLGQGFTDTQYF. The CDR3 DNA follows: TGCGCCAGCAGCTTGGGACAGGGATTCACAGATACGCAGTATTTT. J is TRBJ2-3 and V is TRBV5-1, with 7 bases matching TRBD1. Germline assignment: CDR1 SGHRS and CDR2 YFSETQ. The CDR3 extends over 15 amino acids. Trimming cost V 0 bases and J 2 bases; bases outside gene matches: 3.

The chain couples TRBV6-6 to TRBJ1-5, with TRBD1 as a possible D gene (6 bases). Germline CDR1 reads MNHNY; CDR2 reads SVGAGI (reference sequence). V was clipped by 9 bases and J by 0 bases, with 12 bases between them. The CDR3 consists of 14 residues. This CDR3 reads CASRGGPSNQPQHF. The CDR3 DNA follows: TGTGCCAGTCGGGGGGGGCCTAGCAATCAGCCCCAGCATTTT.

The V gene is TRBV12-5, the J gene TRBJ2-3, with 7 bases matching TRBD1. CDR1 is LGHNT and CDR2 is FRNRAP in the germline V gene. The CDR3 has 16 residues. J gave up 3 bases and V 0 bases, and 6 bases lay outside the gene matches. CDR3 DNA sequence: TGTGCTAGTGGTTTGGTAAGGGGGACAGTAACAGATACGCAGTATTTT. This translates into CASGLVRGTVTDTQYF.

This chain links TRBV2 with TRBJ1-1, with D maybe TRBD1 (5 bases). Germline CDR1 and CDR2: SNHLY and FYNNEI. This CDR3 has 12 amino acids. The V end lost 4 bases, the J end lost 7 bases, and 10 bases lay between the germline ends. CDR3 sequence reads: CASSGNRNEAFF. The DNA of the CDR3 is TGTGCCAGCAGTGGAAACAGGAATGAAGCTTTCTTT. The variable domain in full, completed from reference TRBV2 and TRBJ1-1, reads EPEVTQTPSHQVTQMGQEVILRCVPISNHLYFYWYRQILGQKVEFLVSFYNNEISEKSEIFDDQFSVERPDGSNFTLKIRSTKLEDSAMYFCASSGNRNEAFFGQGTRLTVV.

The rearrangement links TRBV27 to TRBJ1-1; TRBD1 agrees at 7 bases. Germline loops: CDR1 MNHEY, CDR2 SMNVEV (reference sequence). The CDR3 spans 17 residues. Unmatched junction bases numbered 14, after V lost 6 bases and J lost 1 base. This chain's CDR3 is CASRPGQRAGWNTEAFF. The CDR3 DNA is TGTGCCAGCAGACCGGGACAGAGGGCCGGGTGGAACACTGAAGCTTTCTTT.

This clone was recorded a few times. The genes are TRBV6-5 and TRBJ1-1, with D possibly TRBD1 on 5 matching bases. The CDR3 loop spans 15 amino acids. The germline gives CDR1 MNHEY, CDR2 SVGAGI. The V end was cut by 4 bases, the J end by 0 bases, with 12 bases between. In DNA form, the CDR3 reads TGTGCCAGCAGTTTAGCAGGGTTGATGAACACTGAAGCTTTCTTT. It specifies CASSLAGLMNTEAFF.